The 25 T cell receptor beta chains presented below share a single source sample, sequenced in a study of shared clonotypes between healthy human individuals. The method was immunoSEQ multiplex PCR; TCRdb's version includes in-frame clones alone and lacks a portion of them. The sample carries around 1.1 million clones, around three quarters recorded once. Sequencing was carried out using memory CD4+ T cells from PBMCs. Specified subset: CD45RA-negative fraction. The receptors derive from a man aged 18 to 30 in good health. Some clones in this sample may be carry-over from other donors' samples.

Points on this clone: Other DNA sequences within the sample encode an identical CDR3. The CDR3 DNA reads TGTGCCAGCTCCCCTCCCAGCGGAGCCACAGATACGCAGTATTTT. Amino acid sequence: CASSPPSGATDTQYF. The V call is TRBV18, the J call TRBJ2-3; TRBD2 might be the D (5 bases). The CDR3 consists of 15 residues. The V and J ends lost 6 bases and 2 bases respectively, with 15 bases between them. Germline V gene lookup returns CDR1 KGHSH and CDR2 LQKENI. The full variable domain, its missing parts supplied by reference TRBV18 and TRBJ2-3, is NAGVMQNPRHLVRRRGQEARLRCSPMKGHSHVYWYRQLPEEGLKFMVYLQKENIIDESGMPKERFSAEFPKEGPSILRIQQVVRGDSAAYFCASSPPSGATDTQYFGPGTRLTVL.

This clone has only a few counts. This chain uses TRBV7-8 with TRBJ2-2; 10 nucleotides match TRBD1. The CDR3 sequence is 17 residues long. V was pared by 1 base and J by 6 bases, with 8 bases of the junction left unmatched. The V gene's germline CDR1 is SGHVS and CDR2 FQNEAQ. The CDR3 loop is CASSLEGDRGRAGELFF. The CDR3 region has the DNA TGTGCCAGCAGCTTAGAGGGTGACAGGGGGCGGGCCGGGGAGCTGTTTTTT.

The CDR3 reads CASSFGRTYEQYF. CDR3 DNA: TGTGCCAGCAGCTTTGGGAGGACCTACGAGCAGTACTTC. This chain connects TRBV7-2 to TRBJ2-7; D possibly corresponds to TRBD2 (6 bases). V was pared by 3 bases and J by 2 bases, with 8 bases between. This CDR3 contains 13 residues. Germline loops: CDR1 SGHTA, CDR2 FQGNSA.

The gene calls are TRBV28 and TRBJ2-7, with TRBD1 matching 7 bases. The CDR3 sequence is 14 residues long. Germline-derived CDR1 and CDR2 are MDHEN and SYDVKM. After removal of 2 bases from V and 4 bases from J, the junction contained 5 bases not matched to a gene. The CDR3 DNA reads as TGTGCCAGCAGTTTAACGGGACAGACTTACGAGCAGTACTTC. It specifies CASSLTGQTYEQYF.

The chain joins TRBV2 to TRBJ2-1, with D unresolved. CDR3 length equals 12 residues. CDR1 SNHLY and CDR2 FYNNEI come from the germline V gene. Trimming shortened V by 5 bases and J by 7 bases, and 9 bases separated the two germline ends. Here the CDR3 reads CASSIMGNEQFF. The CDR3 DNA sequence: TGTGCCAGCAGTATAATGGGGAATGAGCAGTTCTTC. The full variable domain, with the rest looked up from reference TRBV2 and TRBJ2-1, is EPEVTQTPSHQVTQMGQEVILRCVPISNHLYFYWYRQILGQKVEFLVSFYNNEISEKSEIFDDQFSVERPDGSNFTLKIRSTKLEDSAMYFCASSIMGNEQFFGPGTRLTVL.

The gene calls are TRBV20-1 and TRBJ2-3; no clear D. The CDR3 extends over 9 amino acids. Per the germline V gene, CDR1 is DFQATT and CDR2 is SNEGSKA (reference sequence). The CDR3 DNA reads TGCAGCTTGGAGGATACGCAGTATTTT. This gives the protein CSLEDTQYF.

The chain recombines TRBV28 with TRBJ1-1; the match to TRBD1 covers 9 bases. Germline V lookup: CDR1 MDHEN, CDR2 SYDVKM. There are 13 residues in the CDR3. The V gene end was trimmed by 5 bases and the J gene end by 10 bases; junction bases not matched to a gene: 8. CDR3 residues: CASSGGQGKRAFF. The CDR3 nucleotides are TGTGCCAGCAGTGGGGGACAGGGTAAGCGAGCTTTCTTT. Together with reference TRBV28 and TRBJ1-1, the CDR3 gives the full variable domain: DVKVTQSSRYLVKRTGEKVFLECVQDMDHENMFWYRQDPGLGLRLIYFSYDVKMKEKGDIPEGYSVSREKKERFSLILESASTNQTSMYLCASSGGQGKRAFFGQGTRLTVV.

The CDR3: CASSVQGAGGYTF. CDR3 nucleotide sequence: TGTGCCAGCAGTGTACAGGGGGCCGGTGGCTACACCTTC. V usage is TRBV28 and J usage is TRBJ1-2, with 9 bases fitting TRBD1. This CDR3 is built from 13 residues. CDR1 and CDR2 from the germline V gene are MDHEN and SYDVKM. V lost 5 bases, J lost 7 bases, and 5 bases stayed unmatched.

The V gene is TRBV2, the J gene TRBJ1-5; 9 bases align to TRBD1. This CDR3 contains 15 residues. CDR1 and CDR2 from the germline V gene are SNHLY and FYNNEI. V gave up 6 bases and J gave up 7 bases; unmatched junction bases: 10. This chain's CDR3 is CASSRGGQGGQPQHF. The CDR3 DNA reads as TGTGCCAGCAGCCGAGGGGGACAGGGTGGGCAGCCCCAGCATTTT.

The chain couples TRBV28 to TRBJ1-2; D call uncertain. The V end lost 3 bases, the J end lost 3 bases, and 5 bases lay between the germline ends. The CDR3 sequence is 12 residues long. Germline loops: CDR1 MDHEN, CDR2 SYDVKM. The CDR3 DNA reads as TGTGCCAGCAGTTTGAATTACTATGGCTACACCTTC. Its protein is CASSLNYYGYTF.

This clone was observed a handful of times. V gene TRBV18 combines with J gene TRBJ1-5; D might be TRBD1 (6 bases). Per germline, CDR1 KGHSH and CDR2 LQKENI. This CDR3 spans 15 amino acids. Trimming took 3 bases from V and 2 from J, leaving 11 bases between them. CDR3 region: CASSPGAGGNQPQHF. The CDR3 bases are TGTGCCAGCTCACCCGGAGCAGGGGGCAATCAGCCCCAGCATTTT.

The count of this clone is one. V and J are TRBV11-2 and TRBJ2-7; 10 bases line up with TRBD2. Germline lookup yields CDR1 SGHAT and CDR2 FQNNGV. This CDR3 has 15 amino acids. The V and J ends lost 5 bases and 2 bases, in that order; junction bases with no gene match: 6. DNA of the CDR3: TGTGCCAGCAGCGAGGGACTAGCGAGCCCCTACGAGCAGTACTTC. Residues: CASSEGLASPYEQYF.

J is TRBJ1-1 and V is TRBV19; D remains unclear. The V gene's germline CDR1 is LNHDA and CDR2 SQIVND (reference sequence). V was pared by 5 bases and J by 0 bases, with 13 bases between. CDR3 length equals 15 residues. The CDR3 here is CASSPRTLVNTEAFF. In nucleotides, the CDR3 is TGTGCCAGTAGTCCCAGGACGCTGGTGAACACTGAAGCTTTCTTT.

This chain connects TRBV5-1 to TRBJ1-1; D is unclear. The CDR3 totals 15 residues. CDR1 and CDR2 from the germline V gene are SGHRS and YFSETQ. Between the trimmed V and J ends, which lost 4 bases and 0 bases, there was a span of 13 bases. The CDR3 DNA reads TGCGCCAGCAGCCCAGGTGGGTTTATGAACACTGAAGCTTTCTTT. Amino acid sequence: CASSPGGFMNTEAFF.

The rearrangement joins TRBV28 to TRBJ2-7; TRBD1 matches at 9 bases. The CDR3 sequence is 15 residues long. V shed 5 bases, J shed 4 bases, and the junction held 9 bases outside the gene matches. The germline CDR1 and CDR2 sequences are MDHEN and SYDVKM. The CDR3 coding sequence is TGTGCCAGCAGTGCCGGAGGGACAGGGCGGTACGAGCAGTACTTC. This codes for CASSAGGTGRYEQYF.

This chain uses TRBV9 with TRBJ1-1; D is undetermined. The V and J ends lost 3 bases and 3 bases respectively, with 9 bases between them. This CDR3 contains 13 residues. Germline CDR1 reads SGDLS; CDR2 reads YYNGEE. CDR3 in amino acids: CASSARRYTEAFF. The CDR3 DNA reads as TGTGCCAGCAGCGCCAGACGTTACACTGAAGCTTTCTTT.

The V and J genes are TRBV5-1 and TRBJ1-1, with D uncertain. Germline loops: CDR1 SGHRS, CDR2 YFSETQ. Between the trimmed V and J ends, which lost 4 bases and 4 bases, there was a span of 17 bases. The CDR3 totals 15 residues. This chain's CDR3 is CASSPNFGVGTEAFF. Here the CDR3 DNA reads TGCGCCAGCAGCCCGAACTTCGGGGTTGGCACTGAAGCTTTCTTT.

The J gene is TRBJ1-1, the V gene TRBV29-1; D may be TRBD1 (6 bases). The CDR3 is 15 residues long. Deletions cut 7 bases from V and 4 bases from J, with 22 bases between. CDR1 and CDR2 (germline): SQVTM, ANQGSEA. CDR3 in amino acids: CSAVYTGQKGTEAFF. The CDR3 bases are TGCAGCGCTGTTTATACGGGACAAAAAGGCACTGAAGCTTTCTTT.

The chain employs TRBV7-2 and TRBJ2-3; TRBD2 agrees at 10 bases. Losses at the gene ends were 2 bases for V and 5 bases for J; bases not matched to a gene: 10. This CDR3 spans 17 amino acids. Germline CDR1 SGHTA, CDR2 FQGNSA. CDR3 DNA sequence: TGTGCCAGCAGCTTAAGGATCCTCAGCGGGAGGGTAGATACGCAGTATTTT. It codes for CASSLRILSGRVDTQYF.

The chain couples TRBV10-3 to TRBJ2-2, with 7 bases identical to TRBD1. In germline, CDR1 is ENHRY, CDR2 SYGVKD. The CDR3 contains 15 residues. V was pared by 3 bases and J by 5 bases, with 6 bases of the junction left unmatched. CDR3 DNA: TGTGCCATCAGTGATTCCAAACAGGGGACCGGGGAGCTGTTTTTT. This gives the protein CAISDSKQGTGELFF.

The chain links TRBV5-1 to TRBJ1-2; 12 bases line up with TRBD1. After removal of 7 bases from V and 1 base from J, the junction contained 11 bases not matched to a gene. The CDR3 sequence is 17 residues long. Germline CDR1 and CDR2: SGHRS and YFSETQ. The CDR3 spells CASRVGQGAASNYGYTF. The DNA for the CDR3 is TGCGCCAGCCGAGTGGGACAGGGGGCGGCGAGTAACTATGGCTACACCTTC.

A single count supports this clone. The chain links TRBV2 to TRBJ2-7; a weak D match, TRBD1 (5 bases). The CDR3 contains 13 residues. Germline CDR1 is SNHLY and CDR2 is FYNNEI. V gave up 3 bases and J gave up 7 bases, with 13 bases separating them. The DNA of the CDR3 is TGTGCCAGCAGTGAGCTTGGGGCCGGGGAGCAGTACTTC. Amino acid sequence: CASSELGAGEQYF.

V usage is TRBV10-3 and J usage is TRBJ2-1, with D uncertain. Trimming removed 2 bases from V and 8 bases from J, with 7 bases in between. CDR3 length: 12 residues. Germline-derived CDR1 and CDR2 are ENHRY and SYGVKD. CDR3 sequence: CAISEDRDEQFF. The CDR3 DNA reads TGTGCCATCAGTGAGGATAGAGATGAGCAGTTCTTC.

In its sample, this clone was seen once. The chain has TRBV4-1 and TRBJ2-3, with 10 bases matching TRBD1. The V gene's germline CDR1 is MGHRA and CDR2 YSYEKL. This CDR3 region has 15 residues. V lost 1 base, J lost 7 bases, and 5 bases stayed unmatched. The CDR3 spells CASSQGGQGGNTQYF. In DNA, the CDR3 is TGCGCCAGCAGCCAAGGAGGACAGGGGGGTAATACGCAGTATTTT.

This chain links TRBV7-3 with TRBJ2-3; the D is unclear. Germline V CDR1 and CDR2: SGHTA, FQGTGA. This CDR3 has 14 residues. Trimming took off 3 bases at V and 2 bases at J, with 9 bases between the two ends. The DNA for the CDR3 is TGTGCCAGCAGCTTCGACGGAAACACAGATACGCAGTATTTT. Amino acid sequence: CASSFDGNTDTQYF.